The rows below give T cell receptor beta chains drawn from one sample of a study of Graves' ophthalmopathy and Graves' hyperthyroidism. Via MiXCR, TCRdb re-called the multiplex PCR reads, giving one row per CDR3 protein. The profile shows 650,000 to 900,000 distinct CDR3 sequences, around 40% of them singletons. Source material: peripheral blood. The receptors originated from an adult man with Graves' ophthalmopathy. CDR3s include the opening cysteine and the closing phenylalanine or tryptophan. A D gene is named only where the DNA matches it firmly. The listing skips clone size in some rows; elsewhere it reads once, few, many or a size class.

>TRBD1|TRBV10-2|TRBJ2-5|-
CASCRGQRETQYF
TGCGCCAGCTGCAGGGGACAGCGTGAGACCCAGTACTTC
>-|TRBV7-9|TRBJ1-2|many
CASSPEVGYGGGYTF
TGTGCCAGCAGCCCCGAGGTAGGATATGGCGGCGGCTACACCTTC
>-|TRBV12-3/TRBV12-4|TRBJ2-5|few
CASSSNVGTQYF
TGTGCCAGCAGTTCAAATGTTGGGACCCAGTACTTC
>TRBD1|TRBV4-1|TRBJ1-1|-
CASSQRTGRTEAFF
TGCGCCAGCAGCCAAAGGACAGGGAGAACTGAAGCTTTCTTT
>TRBD2|TRBV20-1|TRBJ2-7|few
CSARGGGSGEQYF
TGCAGTGCTAGAGGGGGAGGGTCGGGCGAGCAGTACTTC
>-|TRBV5-1|TRBJ1-1|many
CASSLVGQNTEAFF
TGCGCCAGCAGCTTGGTAGGACAAAACACTGAAGCTTTCTTT
>-|TRBV6-2/TRBV6-3|TRBJ2-7|few
CASSPTSPYEQYF
TGTGCCAGCAGTCCGACTAGTCCCTACGAGCAGTACTTC
>TRBD1|TRBV7-9|TRBJ1-4|-
CASSLIQGGEKLFF
TGTGCCAGCAGCTTAATACAGGGGGGAGAAAAACTGTTTTTT
>-|TRBV11-2|TRBJ1-2|few
CASSLNYRSTYGYTF
TGTGCCAGCAGCCTAAACTACAGGTCTACCTATGGCTACACCTTC
>TRBD1|TRBV7-9|TRBJ1-2|few
CASSFLGTGGVSPYGYTF
TGTGCCAGCAGCTTTCTCGGGACAGGGGGAGTCTCGCCCTATGGCTACACCTTC
>TRBD1|TRBV7-9|TRBJ2-7|-
CASTTGGRNEQYF
TGTGCCAGCACGACAGGGGGAAGAAACGAGCAGTACTTC
>TRBD1|TRBV5-4|TRBJ2-7|-
CASSPGQNIYEQYF
TGTGCCAGCAGCCCGGGACAGAATATCTACGAGCAGTACTTC
>-|TRBV29-1|TRBJ2-7|many
CSVKVVSSSYEQYF
TGCAGCGTAAAGGTGGTGTCGAGCTCCTACGAGCAGTACTTC
>-|TRBV25-1|TRBJ1-2|-
CASSPTRGQSYGYTF
TGTGCCAGCAGCCCTACGAGGGGTCAGAGCTATGGCTACACCTTC
>-|TRBV15|TRBJ1-2|many
CATSRASRVGNYGYTF
TGTGCCACCAGCAGAGCAAGCAGGGTCGGAAACTATGGCTACACCTTC
>-|TRBV2|TRBJ1-6|many
CASSEEGSPLHF
TGTGCCAGCAGTGAGGAGGGGTCACCCCTCCACTTT
>TRBD1|TRBV20-1|TRBJ1-5|many
CSAAGGLSNQPQHF
TGCAGTGCTGCAGGGGGCTTAAGCAATCAGCCCCAGCATTTT
>-|TRBV7-9|TRBJ2-2|-
CASSLTWGRNTGELFF
TGTGCCAGCAGCCTCACCTGGGGCAGAAACACCGGGGAGCTGTTTTTT
>-|TRBV19|TRBJ2-2|-
CATRDNTGELFF
TGTGCCACCCGGGACAACACCGGGGAGCTGTTTTTT
>TRBD2|TRBV25-1|TRBJ2-7|-
CASSPGLAPYEQYF
TGTGCCAGCAGTCCGGGACTAGCTCCTTACGAGCAGTACTTC
>TRBD1|TRBV9|TRBJ1-6|-
CASSADRDNQPLHF
TGTGCCAGCAGCGCGGACAGGGACAATCAGCCCCTCCACTTT
>TRBD1|TRBV7-9|TRBJ1-1|many
CASSYDRGTEAFF
TGTGCCAGCAGTTACGACAGGGGGACTGAAGCTTTCTTT
>TRBD1|TRBV7-6|TRBJ2-5|many
CASSLETGLQETQYF
TGTGCCAGCAGCTTAGAGACAGGGCTACAAGAGACCCAGTACTTC
>TRBD1|TRBV2|TRBJ1-1|many
CASRPDRGRRAFF
TGTGCCAGCAGACCAGACAGGGGGAGAAGGGCTTTCTTT
>-|TRBV5-8|TRBJ1-5|few
CASSLGGAGLNQPQHF
TGTGCCAGCAGCTTGGGAGGGGCAGGGCTTAATCAGCCCCAGCATTTT
>-|TRBV10-3|TRBJ1-2|-
CAISESRVRYGYTF
TGTGCCATCAGTGAGTCACGGGTTCGTTATGGCTACACCTTC
>TRBD1|TRBV29-1|TRBJ1-1|-
CSVLGQGTEAFF
TGCAGCGTCCTTGGACAGGGGACTGAAGCTTTCTTT
>-|TRBV6-5|TRBJ1-3|-
CAGSYHGSGNTIYF
TGTGCCGGCAGTTATCATGGCTCTGGAAACACCATATATTTT
>-|TRBV29-1|TRBJ1-1|-
CSLKGGVTEAFF
TGCAGCTTAAAGGGTGGCGTCACTGAAGCTTTCTTT
>-|TRBV19|TRBJ1-2|-
CASSPTRTFNYGYTF
TGTGCCAGTAGCCCCACTCGGACTTTTAACTATGGCTACACCTTC
>-|TRBV19|TRBJ1-5|-
CASSYDARTPGNSNQPQHF
TGTGCCAGTTCGTATGACGCTCGGACTCCCGGAAATAGCAATCAGCCCCAGCATTTT
>TRBD1|TRBV5-6|TRBJ1-4|many
CASSLRGLNEKLFF
TGTGCCAGCAGCTTGAGGGGGCTTAATGAAAAACTGTTTTTT
>-|TRBV25-1|TRBJ1-2|-
CASSEHLYGGKTF
TGTGCCAGCAGTGAGCACCTCTATGGCGGGAAGACCTTC
>TRBD2|TRBV2|TRBJ2-5|few
CASSARSGGTPETQYF
TGTGCCAGCAGTGCCCGTAGCGGGGGGACCCCGGAGACCCAGTACTTC
>-|TRBV7-9|TRBJ1-1|many
CASSLTPTNPGTEAFF
TGTGCCAGCAGCCTGACCCCAACAAACCCGGGGACTGAAGCTTTCTTT
>-|TRBV2|TRBJ2-7|-
CASSPSSTGRDEQYF
TGTGCCAGCAGCCCTTCCTCCACAGGGAGGGACGAGCAGTACTTC
>-|TRBV7-9|TRBJ2-7|-
CASLRILDEQYF
TGTGCCAGCCTCAGGATTCTCGACGAGCAGTACTTC
>-|TRBV12-3/TRBV12-4|TRBJ1-5|many
CASSPGLWSQPQHF
TGTGCCAGCAGCCCGGGCCTTTGGAGTCAGCCCCAGCATTTT
>TRBD1|TRBV20-1|TRBJ2-5|few
CSAIFRDRDETQYF
TGCAGTGCAATATTCCGGGACAGGGATGAGACCCAGTACTTC
>TRBD2|TRBV15|TRBJ2-1|-
CATRWAGVYNEQFF
TGTGCCACCCGATGGGCGGGGGTCTACAATGAGCAGTTCTTC
>TRBD1|TRBV24-1|TRBJ2-7|-
CATRRYRGDIYEQYF
TGTGCCACCAGGCGATACAGGGGGGATATCTACGAGCAGTACTTC
>-|TRBV15|TRBJ1-2|few
CATSRVRTAYGYTF
TGTGCCACCAGCAGAGTTCGGACAGCCTATGGCTACACCTTC
>-|TRBV20-1|TRBJ2-5|many
CSASWGETQYF
TGCAGTGCTAGCTGGGGGGAGACCCAGTACTTC
>-|TRBV9|TRBJ1-1|many
CASSVEGNTEAFF
TGTGCCAGCAGCGTAGAGGGGAACACTGAAGCTTTCTTT
>TRBD1|TRBV19|TRBJ1-4|-
CASSRIGQGSGKLFF
TGTGCCAGTAGTAGGATCGGACAGGGAAGCGGAAAACTGTTTTTT
>-|TRBV29-1|TRBJ2-3|-
CSVSVYGGTDTQYF
TGCAGCGTTTCCGTTTATGGTGGCACAGATACGCAGTATTTT
>-|TRBV12-3/TRBV12-4|TRBJ2-7|many
CASSLGLGTYEQYF
TGTGCCAGCAGTTTAGGTCTGGGCACCTACGAGCAGTACTTC
>-|TRBV7-9|TRBJ2-5|few
CASSLGSLQETQYF
TGCGCCAGCAGCTTAGGTAGCCTCCAAGAGACCCAGTACTTC
>TRBD2|TRBV7-9|TRBJ2-5|-
CASSQDRAGRVQETQYF
TGTGCCAGCAGCCAAGATAGAGCGGGGAGGGTCCAAGAGACCCAGTACTTC
>-|TRBV7-2|TRBJ1-4|many
CASSKTGFSEKLFF
TGTGCCAGCAGCAAAACAGGATTCAGTGAAAAACTGTTTTTT